These 26 T cell receptor beta chains originate from one sample sequenced in a study of blood T cell repertoires in COVID-19. Produced via immunoSEQ multiplex PCR; TCRdb's table is partial and in-frame only. The data contain 110,000 or so clones, around 85% of them singletons. Sequencing input: peripheral blood. These receptors were obtained from a human donor in a cohort sampled during active COVID-19.

This clone was counted a few times. The rearrangement joins TRBV29-1 to TRBJ1-2; 9 bases are shared with TRBD1. Germline-derived CDR1 and CDR2 are SQVTM and ANQGSEA. Trimming removed 4 bases from V and 3 bases from J; junction bases left unmatched: 9. The CDR3 is 15 residues long. The CDR3 sequence is CSVVTDRGAYYGYTF. Written as DNA, the CDR3 is TGCAGCGTTGTGACAGACAGGGGGGCCTACTATGGCTACACCTTC.

This clone is a singleton in its sample. The chain has TRBV4-2 and TRBJ2-7, with 8 bases matching TRBD1. CDR1 is LGHNA and CDR2 is YNFKEQ in the germline V gene. Trimming removed 1 base from V and 6 bases from J; junction bases left unmatched: 5. The length of the CDR3 is 14 residues. The DNA of the CDR3 is TGTGCCAGCAGCCAAGGTTCAGGGGGCCTCGAGCAGTACTTC. It specifies CASSQGSGGLEQYF.

The CDR3 sequence: CASSPPRGRDGYTF. CDR3 DNA sequence: TGTGCCAGCTCACCACCCAGGGGGCGCGATGGCTACACCTTC. The chain employs TRBV18 and TRBJ1-2; 8 bases align to TRBD1. The CDR3 length is 14 residues. V dropped 0 bases and J dropped 6; count of bases not matched to a gene: 3. Germline V gives CDR1 KGHSH, CDR2 LQKENI.

This clone showed up just once. V is TRBV5-1 and J is TRBJ1-4; TRBD1 matches 8 bases. V shed 4 bases and J 3 bases; nucleotides not matched to a gene: 8. Germline CDR1 and CDR2: SGHRS and YFSETQ. This CDR3 comprises 16 residues. Here the CDR3 DNA reads TGCGCCAGCAGCCTGCAGGGGGCCGGAGCTAATGAAAAACTGTTTTTT. Protein product: CASSLQGAGANEKLFF.

This chain uses TRBV28 with TRBJ1-5; maybe TRBD1 (6 bases). In germline, CDR1 is MDHEN, CDR2 SYDVKM. V lost 6 bases to trimming and J lost 8 bases, with 17 bases between them. The CDR3 extends over 14 amino acids. The CDR3, as DNA: TGTGCCAGCAGCCCAGGGGCAGGGGAAAAGCCCCAGCATTTT. It codes for CASSPGAGEKPQHF.

Only a few counts were recorded for this clone. The chain carries TRBV6-7 and TRBJ2-5; TRBD2 agrees at 10 bases. TRBV6-7 is assigned to the ORF class and has an uncertain function. The CDR3 loop spans 16 amino acids. The ends lost 7 bases at V and 7 bases at J; junction bases unmatched: 15. The CDR3 is CASTGLAAYPCGTQYF. DNA of the CDR3: TGTGCCAGCACCGGACTAGCGGCCTACCCGTGCGGGACCCAGTACTTC.

The chain employs TRBV6-5 and TRBJ2-7, with D hard to call. V gave up 2 bases and J gave up 4 bases, with 12 bases separating them. Germline V gene data show CDR1 as MNHEY and CDR2 as SVGAGI. CDR3 length: 14 amino acids. Here the CDR3 reads CASSYDPTRYEQYF. The CDR3 DNA follows: TGTGCCAGCAGTTACGATCCGACTCGATACGAGCAGTACTTC.

The chain is built from TRBV7-8 and TRBJ2-5; 8 nucleotides align to TRBD2. V gave up 2 bases and J gave up 2 bases; unmatched junction bases: 4. Germline CDR1 SGHVS, CDR2 FQNEAQ. This CDR3 contains 15 residues. CDR3 region: CASSLSGGDQETQYF. CDR3 DNA sequence: TGTGCCAGCAGCTTAAGCGGGGGAGATCAAGAGACCCAGTACTTC.

The V gene is TRBV6-2 or TRBV6-3, the J gene TRBJ2-7, with 7 bases that match TRBD1. This CDR3 contains 17 residues. V was pared by 2 bases and J by 0 bases, with 10 bases of the junction left unmatched. The germline V gene has CDR1 MNHEY and CDR2 SVGEGT. The CDR3 DNA reads as TGTGCCAGCAGTTACGCGACCGGGACAGATTACTCCTACGAGCAGTACTTC. Its protein product is CASSYATGTDYSYEQYF.

As to this clone: This sample includes further DNA sequences coding for the same CDR3. The chain uses TRBV24-1 and TRBJ1-5; D is perhaps TRBD1 (5 bases). Trimming pared 4 bases from V and 2 bases from J, leaving 8 bases between. CDR1 is KGHDR, CDR2 SFDVKD, per germline. The CDR3 length is 14 residues. The CDR3 spells CATSEGEGNQPQHF. The CDR3 DNA sequence: TGTGCCACCAGTGAAGGGGAAGGCAATCAGCCCCAGCATTTT.

The chain recombines TRBV7-9 with TRBJ2-3, with 9 bases that match TRBD2. V lost 1 base, J lost 2 bases, and 13 bases stayed unmatched. Germline CDR1 is SEHNR and CDR2 is FQNEAQ (reference sequence). CDR3 length: 19 residues. CDR3 DNA sequence: TGTGCCAGCAGCTTAGATTGGGGTAGCGGGGGAGCCGACACAGATACGCAGTATTTT. It encodes CASSLDWGSGGADTDTQYF. The complete variable domain, with remaining parts taken from reference TRBV7-9 and TRBJ2-3, reads DTGVSQNPRHKITKRGQNVTFRCDPISEHNRLYWYRQTLGQGPEFLTYFQNEAQLEKSRLLSDRFSAERPKGSFSTLEIQRTEQGDSAMYLCASSLDWGSGGADTDTQYFGPGTRLTVL.

This clone was detected once. The gene calls are TRBV9 and TRBJ2-3; 14 bases map to TRBD2. The V and J ends lost 3 bases and 2 bases, in that order; junction bases with no gene match: 2. The CDR3 is 16 residues long. Germline V gene lookup returns CDR1 SGDLS and CDR2 YYNGEE. The CDR3 sequence: CASSGLAGGATDTQYF. The CDR3 DNA reads TGTGCCAGCAGCGGACTAGCGGGGGGGGCCACAGATACGCAGTATTTT.

A few counts support this clone. V gene TRBV7-3 combines with J gene TRBJ1-1; 8 bases match TRBD1. This CDR3 is built from 13 residues. The V and J ends lost 2 bases and 4 bases, in that order; junction bases with no gene match: 0. CDR1 and CDR2 (germline): SGHTA, FQGTGA. In DNA form, the CDR3 reads TGTGCCAGCAGCTTAGGACAGGGCACTGAAGCTTTCTTT. It codes for CASSLGQGTEAFF.

This clone is a singleton in its sample. V gene TRBV6-6 combines with J gene TRBJ1-5; TRBD1 agrees at 9 bases. Germline loops: CDR1 MNHNY, CDR2 SVGAGI (reference sequence). This CDR3 region has 14 residues. The ends lost 8 bases at V and 3 bases at J; junction bases unmatched: 5. CDR3 loop: CASGTGGHNQPQHF. The DNA for the CDR3 is TGTGCCAGCGGAACAGGGGGCCACAATCAGCCCCAGCATTTT.

The chain couples TRBV7-2 to TRBJ1-2, with TRBD1 identical over 7 bases. Germline CDR1 is SGHTA and CDR2 is FQGNSA. J gave up 2 bases and V 0 bases, and 3 bases lay outside the gene matches. The CDR3 is 15 amino acids. CDR3 sequence reads: CASSLAPGQNYGYTF. The DNA for the CDR3 is TGTGCCAGCAGCTTAGCCCCGGGACAGAACTATGGCTACACCTTC.

The rearrangement links TRBV19 to TRBJ1-2; 9 bases map to TRBD1. CDR1 and CDR2 from the germline V gene are LNHDA and SQIVND (reference sequence). This CDR3 spans 14 amino acids. V lost 6 bases to trimming and J lost 5 bases; unmatched junction nucleotides: 7. Here the CDR3 reads CASRRTGERYGYTF. CDR3 in DNA: TGTGCCAGTAGGAGGACAGGGGAAAGGTATGGCTACACCTTC.

The sample holds a few counts of this clone. The chain links TRBV7-8 to TRBJ1-5; TRBD1 matches 7 bases. The CDR3 loop spans 14 amino acids. Germline V lookup: CDR1 SGHVS, CDR2 FQNEAQ. Losses at the gene ends were 3 bases for V and 2 bases for J; bases not matched to a gene: 1. CDR3 amino acids: CASSFGQGNQPQHF. CDR3 bases: TGTGCCAGCAGCTTCGGACAGGGCAATCAGCCCCAGCATTTT.

This clone occurred a few times. The chain couples TRBV20-1 to TRBJ1-1; 9 nucleotides align to TRBD1. The trim removed 3 bases at V and 6 bases at J, leaving 5 bases unmatched. The CDR3 totals 13 residues. Germline CDR1 reads DFQATT; CDR2 reads SNEGSKA (reference sequence). The CDR3 DNA sequence: TGCAGTGCTAGTCAGGACAGGGGCGCTGAAGCTTTCTTT. Protein product: CSASQDRGAEAFF.

The chain carries TRBV6-2 or TRBV6-3 and TRBJ2-7, with a possible D match to TRBD1 (5 bases). V was clipped by 0 bases and J by 5 bases, with 11 bases between them. The CDR3 runs to 14 residues. Germline V CDR1 and CDR2: MNHEY, SVGEGT. This CDR3 reads CASSYSRTTDEQYF. CDR3 DNA: TGTGCCAGCAGTTACTCTAGAACGACAGACGAGCAGTACTTC.

This rearrangement joins TRBV4-2 to TRBJ2-7; 8 positions match TRBD2. Germline V gene sequence: CDR1 LGHNA, CDR2 YNFKEQ. This CDR3 is 17 amino acids long. V was clipped by 2 bases and J by 3 bases; unmatched bases: 12. The CDR3 DNA sequence: TGTGCCAGCAGCCAAAAAAGTGGGGTAGCGGGGATCTACGAGCAGTACTTC. Translated, it gives CASSQKSGVAGIYEQYF.

This chain uses TRBV3-1 (or the pseudogene TRBV3-2) with TRBJ1-2, with no clear D. Trimming removed 3 bases from V and 2 bases from J, with 7 bases in between. This CDR3 has 13 amino acids. Germline CDR1 and CDR2: LGHDT and YNNKEL (reference sequence). The chain's CDR3 is CASSHSGNYGYTF. The CDR3 DNA follows: TGTGCCAGCAGCCATTCGGGAAACTATGGCTACACCTTC.

V and J are TRBV11-2 and TRBJ2-3; TRBD2 agrees at 9 bases. V shed 2 bases and J 0 bases; nucleotides not matched to a gene: 9. The germline V gene has CDR1 SGHAT and CDR2 FQNNGV. This CDR3 comprises 18 residues. DNA for the CDR3: TGTGCCAGCAGCTTAATAGGGCGGGGGGGTCTTAGCACAGATACGCAGTATTTT. Translating it yields CASSLIGRGGLSTDTQYF.

This clone was detected only once. The chain employs TRBV27 and TRBJ2-7; a possible D gene is TRBD1 (7 bases). CDR3 length: 13 residues. The germline V gene encodes CDR1 MNHEY and CDR2 SMNVEV (reference sequence). Trimming left V 3 bases short and J 8 bases short, with 14 bases between. The CDR3 here is CASSFGQAGKQYF. The DNA of the CDR3 is TGTGCCAGCAGTTTCGGACAGGCGGGGAAGCAGTACTTC.

The V and J genes are TRBV30 and TRBJ2-7; D gene ambiguous. Germline assignment: CDR1 GTSNPN and CDR2 SVGIG (reference sequence). The CDR3 is 11 residues long. The V gene lost 5 bases and the J gene lost 7 bases, with 12 bases spanning the gap. As DNA, the CDR3 is TGTGCCTGGGGAGCAGGAAAGGAGCAGTACTTC. Translation gives CAWGAGKEQYF.

V usage is TRBV6-5 and J usage is TRBJ1-1; tentatively, D is TRBD1 (6 bases). The CDR3 loop spans 13 amino acids. Germline CDR1 MNHEY, CDR2 SVGAGI. V dropped 4 bases and J dropped 5 bases, with 11 bases sitting between them. The CDR3 spells CASSLRGGTEAFF. The CDR3, as DNA: TGTGCCAGCAGTTTAAGGGGGGGTACTGAAGCTTTCTTT.

The chain couples TRBV6-5 to TRBJ2-7; 7 bases agree with TRBD2. V shed 2 bases and J 1 base; nucleotides not matched to a gene: 5. The CDR3 is 15 amino acids. Germline values: CDR1 MNHEY, CDR2 SVGAGI. The CDR3 reads CASSYGGGLSYEQYF. CDR3 bases: TGTGCCAGCAGTTACGGGGGAGGGCTGTCCTACGAGCAGTACTTC.